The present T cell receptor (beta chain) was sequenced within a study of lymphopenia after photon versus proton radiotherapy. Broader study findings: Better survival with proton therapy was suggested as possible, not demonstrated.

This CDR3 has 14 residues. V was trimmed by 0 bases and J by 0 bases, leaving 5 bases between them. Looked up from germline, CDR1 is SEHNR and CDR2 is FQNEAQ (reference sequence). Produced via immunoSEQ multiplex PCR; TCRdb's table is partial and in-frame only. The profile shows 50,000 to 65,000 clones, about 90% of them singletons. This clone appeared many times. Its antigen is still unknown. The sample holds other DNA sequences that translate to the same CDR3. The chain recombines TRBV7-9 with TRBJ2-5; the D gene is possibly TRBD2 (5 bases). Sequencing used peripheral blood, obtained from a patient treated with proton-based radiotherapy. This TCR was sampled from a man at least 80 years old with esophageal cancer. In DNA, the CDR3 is TGTGCCAGCAGCTTAGCGAGGGACCAAGAGACCCAGTACTTC. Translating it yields CASSLARDQETQYF.